This T cell receptor beta chain was sequenced for a study of blood T cells in healthy people across ages. General observations from the study: Considered underestimates were the diversity estimates obtained from one million T cells. CMV infection status of these donors was not known. When set beside aged donors, long-lived donors presented more naive CD4+ cells and higher diversity.

Isolated per sample were at least 7 million PBMCs. The germline gives CDR1 SGHRS, CDR2 YFSETQ. CDR3 length equals 14 residues. PCR was performed a second time for 7 to 11 cycles using a sample-barcoded 5' primer and a J-beta primer mix. MiXCR was run by TCRdb on the 5' RACE reads, yielding one entry per CDR3 protein. This table holds approximately 730,000 distinct CDR3 sequences, roughly 50% found once. On this clonotype itself: Its antigen is not known. Mismatch with germline at one junction end may stem from a read error.

The sequence derives from a man older than 75 in good health. Sequencing was done on a sample of blood. The V and J genes are TRBV5-1 and TRBJ2-4, with D maybe TRBD2 (5 bases). This CDR3 reads CASSLEGAKNIRYF. The CDR3 DNA reads as TGCGCCAGCAGCTTGGAGGGAGCCAAAAACATTCGGTACTTC.